This section outlines one TCR beta chain sequence together with its context. This entry belongs to a study of control samples from healthy donors and cancer patients. Looked up from germline, CDR1 is KGHDR and CDR2 is SFDVKD. V was trimmed by 2 bases and J by 7 bases, leaving 14 bases between them. The CDR3 length is 14 residues. Assay used: immunoSEQ multiplex PCR; TCRdb lists only in-frame clones, some missing. The sample yields around 170,000 clones, 92% seen once. This rearrangement joins TRBV24-1 to TRBJ2-7; a possible D gene is TRBD1 (6 bases). The sample was blood. This sequence originates from a woman aged 30 to 39 in good health. CDR3 amino acids: CATSDWDTAGEQYF. CDR3 nucleotides: TGTGCCACCAGTGATTGGGACACCGCAGGTGAGCAGTACTTC.